This TCR beta chain appears in the sequencing data of a study of blood T cell repertoires in COVID-19 (dated by TCRdb to 2020 to 2021). For the wider study: The collaborator samples originated in the United States, Italy and Spain and spanned the acute and convalescent phases of COVID-19. The material from the prospective study consisted of cDNA or gDNA derived from T cells, B-cell-depleted T cells, or PBMCs. Where available, HLA class I and class II types were taken from metadata supplied by the sample provider and were not determined by assay-based typing. Subjects who had been exposed to COVID-19, were actively infected with it, or had recovered from it provided the deeply sampled blood TCRbeta repertoires that made up the dataset. Nearly every sample came with metadata listing a de-identified subject ID, COVID-19 status, age in years and sex. A freely available public database, intended as a resource for researchers studying the immune response to SARS-CoV-2, is where the repertoires were released. The samples were drawn from two sources: the first 160 participants of the ongoing ImmuneRACE study, and 1,254 subjects contributed by 6 global collaborators.

Each collaborating institution followed its own protocols to collect whole blood in K2EDTA tubes. For TCRbeta analysis, collaborators shipped samples in one of three forms: frozen whole blood, isolated PBMCs, or DNA extracted from either of those sample types. TCRbeta CDR3 regions were amplified from genomic DNA using the immunoSEQ Assay, a bias-controlled multiplex PCR. In the authors' own workflow: Nucleated cell counts per sample were estimated from amplification of reference gene primers within the assay. Sequence reads were collapsed and filtered to measure the absolute abundance of every unique TCRbeta CDR3 rearrangement. For each sample, productive Simpson clonality was calculated as the square root of Simpson's diversity index across productive rearrangements. Not all clones reach the TCRdb copy of this immuneACCESS table, which keeps in-frame sequences only. Checked studies attribute under half of the gap to unresolved V genes and leave the rest unexplained. V and J calls and clone size are copied from that table; D and trimming were computed from the DNA. The sample records about 210,000 clones, around 82% of which are singletons. The ten largest clones take up roughly 2.7% of the sample.

Concerning this clone: Its antigen has not been determined. No base-level quality is on record; no much larger clone is a single base apart.

V sheds 1 base and J sheds 2 bases, leaving 19 bases between their ends. Including the terminal cysteine and phenylalanine, the CDR3 comprises 17 residues. The sequence is cut down to CDR3 DNA, 51 bases in frame from base 1. The germline V gene gives CDR1 as SGHTS and CDR2 as YDEGEE. Overall study outcomes, separate from this receptor: The amount of clinical and demographic metadata varied by source and participant and was provided uncurated.

The chain employs TRBV5-8 and TRBJ2-7; TRBD2 is perhaps the D gene, given 6 matching bases. Sequencing was performed on peripheral blood. The receptor was derived from a woman between 35 and 50 years old with active or convalescent COVID-19. The DNA is TGTGCCAGCAGCTTGCTTTTAAACCGGGACTGGGCCTACGAGCAGTACTTC. Translated, it gives CASSLLLNRDWAYEQYF.